The 31 T cell receptor beta chains given below trace back to one sample, sequenced in a study of blood T cell repertoires in COVID-19. Using immunoSEQ multiplex PCR, the repertoire was profiled, and TCRdb retains in-frame clones only, with some absent. The table has over 150,000 clones, around three quarters seen once. Material for sequencing was PBMCs or T cells enriched from blood (not recorded which). The receptors derive from a woman in her 70s in a cohort exposed to, infected with or recovered from COVID-19 (not recorded which).

Remarks on this clone: Relative to the germline gene, one junction end is altered; a read error may explain this. V gene TRBV2 combines with J gene TRBJ1-5; the match to TRBD1 covers 7 bases. The CDR3 loop spans 15 amino acids. CDR1 SNHLY and CDR2 FYNNEI come from the germline V gene. The CDR3 reads CASSEGGSHNQPQHF. CDR3 coding DNA: TGTGCCAGCAGCGAAGGGGGCAGCCACAATCAGCCCCAGCATTTT.

This chain uses TRBV15 with TRBJ2-5; D unclear. The CDR3 spans 15 residues. Deletions cut 0 bases from V and 2 bases from J, with 10 bases between. The germline V gene has CDR1 LNHNV and CDR2 YYDKDF (reference sequence). In nucleotides, the CDR3 is TGTGCCACCAGCAGAGATCCGGTTTCACAAGAGACCCAGTACTTC. Its translation: CATSRDPVSQETQYF.

The J gene is TRBJ2-1, the V gene TRBV5-6, with D possibly matching TRBD1 (5 bases). In germline, CDR1 is SGHDT, CDR2 YYEEEE. V lost 4 bases and J 1 base, leaving 15 bases between the germline ends. CDR3 size: 16 residues. The CDR3 DNA sequence: TGTGCCAGCAGCCCCCGGTTCGGACATTCCTACAATGAGCAGTTCTTC. Its translation is CASSPRFGHSYNEQFF.

The chain couples TRBV4-3 to TRBJ2-3, with 7 bases lining up with TRBD1. Germline lookup yields CDR1 LGHNA and CDR2 YSLEER. The CDR3 has 15 amino acids. The V gene end was trimmed by 6 bases and the J gene end by 4 bases; junction bases not matched to a gene: 10. CDR3 residues: CASSRTGDAADTQYF. DNA of the CDR3: TGCGCCAGCAGTCGCACAGGGGATGCAGCAGATACGCAGTATTTT.

This chain joins TRBV20-1 and TRBJ1-2, with D unclear. Trimming removed 3 bases at V and 2 bases at J, with 13 bases between. CDR1 and CDR2 from the germline V gene are DFQATT and SNEGSKA (reference sequence). The CDR3 is 14 residues long. The CDR3 here is CSASDPGRNYGYTF. The CDR3 DNA is TGCAGTGCTAGTGACCCGGGGAGGAACTATGGCTACACCTTC.

The genes are TRBV7-2 and TRBJ2-1; 8 bases fit TRBD1. The CDR3 consists of 13 residues. Per the germline V gene, CDR1 is SGHTA and CDR2 is FQGNSA. V was pared by 5 bases and J by 10 bases, with 7 bases of the junction left unmatched. The CDR3 sequence: CASSPGQGREQFF. The CDR3 DNA sequence: TGTGCCAGCAGCCCCGGACAGGGACGCGAGCAGTTCTTC. The full variable domain, completed using reference TRBV7-2 and TRBJ2-1, is GAGVSQSPSNKVTEKGKDVELRCDPISGHTALYWYRQSLGQGLEFLIYFQGNSAPDKSGLPSDRFSAERTGGSVSTLTIQRTQQEDSAVYLCASSPGQGREQFFGPGTRLTVL.

The chain uses TRBV28 and TRBJ2-7; 9 bases map to TRBD1. This CDR3 contains 15 residues. V shed 8 bases, J shed 5 bases, and the junction held 13 bases outside the gene matches. Germline V lookup: CDR1 MDHEN, CDR2 SYDVKM. The CDR3 is CASFHAQGASHEQYF. In DNA form, the CDR3 reads TGTGCCAGCTTCCACGCACAGGGGGCATCTCACGAGCAGTACTTC.

This clone turned up a few times. This chain joins TRBV7-3 and TRBJ1-2; 7 nucleotides align to TRBD1. Germline V gives CDR1 SGHTA, CDR2 FQGTGA. There are 13 residues in the CDR3. With 5 bases clipped from V and 2 bases from J, the junction kept 2 bases outside the gene matches. Here the CDR3 reads CASSQGQNYGYTF. DNA for the CDR3: TGTGCCAGCAGCCAGGGACAGAACTATGGCTACACCTTC.

The chain joins TRBV25-1 to TRBJ1-1; D is perhaps TRBD1 (5 bases). V lost 1 base and J lost 5, with 14 bases in between. Germline V lookup: CDR1 MGHDK, CDR2 SYGVNS. This CDR3 has 15 residues. Written as DNA, the CDR3 is TGTGCCAGCAGTGAATGGGGGGAGGGTTCGACTGAAGCTTTCTTT. It translates to CASSEWGEGSTEAFF.

V and J are TRBV28 and TRBJ2-7; tentative D call: TRBD2 (6 bases). Per the germline V gene, CDR1 is MDHEN and CDR2 is SYDVKM. CDR3 length: 13 residues. V was clipped by 4 bases and J by 4 bases, with 11 bases between them. The CDR3 sequence: CASSSGGIYEQYF. In DNA, the CDR3 is TGTGCCAGCAGTTCCGGCGGGATATACGAGCAGTACTTC.

The V and J genes are TRBV6-5 and TRBJ2-1, with D possibly TRBD2 on 5 matching bases. Germline loops: CDR1 MNHEY, CDR2 SVGAGI. V was pared by 4 bases and J by 9 bases, with 13 bases between. The CDR3 contains 13 residues. CDR3 region: CASSSPPRAEQFF. In DNA form, the CDR3 reads TGTGCCAGCAGTTCCCCTCCGAGGGCTGAGCAGTTCTTC.

This chain links TRBV28 with TRBJ2-4, with D tentatively TRBD2 (7 bases). Trimming shortened V by 5 bases and J by 6 bases, and 20 bases separated the two germline ends. Germline-derived CDR1 and CDR2 are MDHEN and SYDVKM. The CDR3 length is 16 residues. CDR3 sequence (DNA): TGTGCCAGCAGTCTAAGGGGGGGCCAGGGCCTAAACATTCAGTACTTC. Translation gives CASSLRGGQGLNIQYF.

The chain carries TRBV18 and TRBJ1-6; 8 nucleotides agree with TRBD1. CDR1 is KGHSH and CDR2 is LQKENI in the germline V gene. This CDR3 has 16 residues. Trimming took 2 bases from V and 9 from J; bases not matched to a gene: 9. The CDR3 region is CASSPSGQGGSSPLHF. Here the CDR3 DNA reads TGTGCCAGCTCACCAAGCGGACAGGGAGGAAGTTCACCCCTCCACTTT.

The rearrangement links TRBV15 to TRBJ2-7, with D unclear. CDR3 length equals 15 residues. Germline V CDR1 and CDR2: LNHNV, YYDKDF (reference sequence). The V end lost 0 bases, the J end lost 1 base, and 10 bases lay between the germline ends. The CDR3 spells CATSRDDRRSYEQYF. In nucleotides, the CDR3 is TGTGCCACCAGCAGAGATGATCGCCGGTCCTACGAGCAGTACTTC.

The CDR3 DNA sequence: TGTGCCAGCAGCCAAGAATCGGTATATGAGCAGTTCTTC. This encodes CASSQESVYEQFF. The chain combines TRBV3-1 (or the pseudogene TRBV3-2) with TRBJ2-1; no reliable D call. CDR3 length equals 13 residues. Germline lookup yields CDR1 LGHDT and CDR2 YNNKEL (reference sequence). V shed 0 bases and J shed 8 bases, with 8 bases lying between them.

This clone was observed a single time. The V call is TRBV7-2, the J call TRBJ1-1; D uncertain. The germline V gene encodes CDR1 SGHTA and CDR2 FQGNSA. Between the trimmed V and J ends, which lost 0 bases and 4 bases, there was a span of 6 bases. The CDR3 runs to 13 residues. The CDR3 coding sequence is TGTGCCAGCAGCTTAGCCCACAGCACTGAAGCTTTCTTT. This encodes CASSLAHSTEAFF. Full variable domain (rest looked up from reference TRBV7-2 and TRBJ1-1): GAGVSQSPSNKVTEKGKDVELRCDPISGHTALYWYRQSLGQGLEFLIYFQGNSAPDKSGLPSDRFSAERTGGSVSTLTIQRTQQEDSAVYLCASSLAHSTEAFFGQGTRLTVV.

The chain is built from TRBV7-2 and TRBJ1-5; D perhaps matches TRBD1 (6 bases). Germline assignment: CDR1 SGHTA and CDR2 FQGNSA. This CDR3 region has 14 residues. V was trimmed by 5 bases and J by 3 bases, leaving 11 bases between them. In nucleotides, the CDR3 is TGTGCCAGCAGCCCCGGACAGCCCAATCAGCCCCAGCATTTT. It translates to CASSPGQPNQPQHF.

This chain uses TRBV18 with TRBJ2-7, with D hard to call. CDR3 length: 13 residues. Trimming took off 6 bases at V and 4 bases at J, with 13 bases between the two ends. Germline-derived CDR1 and CDR2 are KGHSH and LQKENI. The CDR3 here is CASSREDSYEQYF. DNA of the CDR3: TGTGCCAGCTCGCGAGAGGATTCTTACGAGCAGTACTTC.

V gene TRBV18 combines with J gene TRBJ2-1, with 8 nucleotides matching TRBD1. Per the germline V gene, CDR1 is KGHSH and CDR2 is LQKENI. CDR3 length: 14 amino acids. V lost 2 bases to trimming and J lost 9 bases; unmatched junction nucleotides: 6. The CDR3 protein is CASSPVTGASEQFF. CDR3 bases: TGTGCCAGCTCACCAGTGACAGGGGCATCTGAGCAGTTCTTC. The variable domain in full, with the rest retrieved from reference TRBV18 and TRBJ2-1, is NAGVMQNPRHLVRRRGQEARLRCSPMKGHSHVYWYRQLPEEGLKFMVYLQKENIIDESGMPKERFSAEFPKEGPSILRIQQVVRGDSAAYFCASSPVTGASEQFFGPGTRLTVL.

This CDR3 is CATSEAATGELFF. CDR3 DNA: TGTGCCACCAGTGAGGCCGCCACCGGGGAGCTGTTTTTT. The J gene is TRBJ2-2, the V gene TRBV24-1, with unresolved D. V lost 4 bases, J lost 4 bases, and 6 bases lay in between. The CDR3 consists of 13 residues. Germline V lookup: CDR1 KGHDR, CDR2 SFDVKD.

The chain has TRBV27 and TRBJ2-1; 7 bases map to TRBD2. Trimming cost V 1 base and J 9 bases; bases outside gene matches: 9. Germline V gene data show CDR1 as MNHEY and CDR2 as SMNVEV (reference sequence). The CDR3 has 15 amino acids. CDR3 in amino acids: CASSLFGRAVGEQFF. DNA for the CDR3: TGTGCCAGCAGTTTATTTGGGAGGGCCGTGGGTGAGCAGTTCTTC.

Points on this clone: Other nucleotide sequences in the sample specify the same CDR3. CDR3 DNA: TGTGCCAGCTCACCACCGGGACAGAGCTCCTACAATGAGCAGTTCTTC. Translation gives CASSPPGQSSYNEQFF. The rearrangement links TRBV18 to TRBJ2-1; 7 bases line up with TRBD1. The CDR3 has 16 amino acids. After removal of 0 bases from V and 0 bases from J, the junction contained 2 bases not matched to a gene. Per germline, CDR1 KGHSH and CDR2 LQKENI.

This rearrangement joins TRBV5-6 to TRBJ2-7; 11 bases match TRBD2. Germline CDR1 and CDR2: SGHDT and YYEEEE. This CDR3 is built from 19 residues. V shed 0 bases, J shed 5 bases, and the junction held 16 bases outside the gene matches. The CDR3 sequence: CASSLVRRGSGRARDEQYF. As DNA, the CDR3 is TGTGCCAGCAGCTTGGTCCGACGGGGTAGCGGGAGGGCCAGGGACGAGCAGTACTTC.

The chain couples TRBV28 to TRBJ1-1, with TRBD1 as a possible D gene (5 bases). CDR1 is MDHEN, CDR2 SYDVKM, per germline. V lost 5 bases and J 0 bases, leaving 16 bases between the germline ends. The CDR3 length is 16 residues. Here the CDR3 reads CASSPYSGLMNTEAFF. The CDR3 DNA reads TGTGCCAGCAGTCCCTACTCGGGACTCATGAACACTGAAGCTTTCTTT.

V is TRBV10-3 and J is TRBJ2-5; D might be TRBD2 (6 bases). Germline CDR1 ENHRY, CDR2 SYGVKD. Trimming cost V 6 bases and J 7 bases, with 9 bases left between them. The CDR3 has 11 amino acids. The CDR3 bases are TGTGCCATCAGGGGGGGTGGGACCCAGTACTTC. Protein product: CAIRGGGTQYF.

The V and J genes are TRBV15 and TRBJ2-3, with TRBD1 matching over 7 bases. Germline V gives CDR1 LNHNV, CDR2 YYDKDF (reference sequence). V lost 6 bases to trimming and J lost 2 bases; unmatched junction nucleotides: 5. This CDR3 has 14 residues. CDR3 in amino acids: CATRTGVSTDTQYF. The CDR3 DNA follows: TGTGCCACCAGAACAGGGGTTTCCACAGATACGCAGTATTTT.

The genes are TRBV28 and TRBJ2-3; no clear D gene. The CDR3 contains 13 residues. CDR1 is MDHEN, CDR2 SYDVKM, per germline. V was clipped by 3 bases and J by 0 bases, with 4 bases between them. The chain's CDR3 is CASSFQSTDTQYF. The CDR3 DNA reads as TGTGCCAGCAGTTTTCAGAGCACAGATACGCAGTATTTT. The full variable domain, completed using reference TRBV28 and TRBJ2-3, is DVKVTQSSRYLVKRTGEKVFLECVQDMDHENMFWYRQDPGLGLRLIYFSYDVKMKEKGDIPEGYSVSREKKERFSLILESASTNQTSMYLCASSFQSTDTQYFGPGTRLTVL.

J is TRBJ1-6 and V is TRBV5-1; D gene ambiguous. The CDR3 contains 16 residues. The ends were cut back, 1 base at V and 0 bases at J, with 8 bases in the middle. Germline CDR1 is SGHRS and CDR2 is YFSETQ. The CDR3 protein is CASSLFTSSYNSPLHF. The CDR3 DNA reads TGCGCCAGCAGCTTGTTCACGAGCTCCTATAATTCACCCCTCCACTTT.

This clone has a count of ten or more. The chain employs TRBV7-9 and TRBJ1-6, with D possibly matching TRBD1 (5 bases). The CDR3 has 13 residues. V lost 4 bases, J lost 10 bases, and 11 bases lay in between. In germline, CDR1 is SEHNR, CDR2 FQNEAQ (reference sequence). Here the CDR3 reads CASSSQGGSPLHF. As DNA, the CDR3 is TGTGCCAGCAGCTCGCAGGGAGGATCACCCCTCCACTTT. Looking up the rest from reference TRBV7-9 and TRBJ1-6 gives the full variable domain: DTGVSQNPRHKITKRGQNVTFRCDPISEHNRLYWYRQTLGQGPEFLTYFQNEAQLEKSRLLSDRFSAERPKGSFSTLEIQRTEQGDSAMYLCASSSQGGSPLHFGNGTRLTVT.

The V call is TRBV2, the J call TRBJ2-3, with TRBD2 identical over 14 bases. Trimming took 4 bases from V and 8 from J; bases not matched to a gene: 20. The CDR3 runs to 20 residues. CDR1 is SNHLY and CDR2 is FYNNEI in the germline V gene. CDR3 protein: CASSVRTSGRMGFEEGTQYF. The CDR3 DNA reads TGTGCCAGCAGTGTAAGGACTAGCGGGAGGATGGGGTTTGAAGAGGGTACGCAGTATTTT.

This clone was counted a single time. The chain joins TRBV7-2 to TRBJ2-7; TRBD2 agrees at 9 bases. Germline V gene lookup returns CDR1 SGHTA and CDR2 FQGNSA. The CDR3 loop spans 15 amino acids. V was pared by 1 base and J by 2 bases, with 3 bases of the junction left unmatched. Here the CDR3 DNA reads TGTGCCAGCAGCTTAGGACTAGCGGTAGCCTACGAGCAGTACTTC. Protein sequence: CASSLGLAVAYEQYF.